This T cell receptor (beta chain) emerged from a study of T cell responses to AZD1222 COVID-19 vaccine. Study conclusions and caveats: Repertoire sampling was restricted to post-peak T cell response timepoints. White British people made up most donors, females outnumbered males, and clonal diversity was possibly underestimated.

V lost 3 bases, J lost 4 bases, and 9 bases lay in between. CDR3 length equals 13 residues. Germline assignment: CDR1 MNHEY and CDR2 SVGEGT. Method: immunoSEQ multiplex PCR; TCRdb's copy keeps in-frame clones and lacks some. The sample yields over 85,000 clones, 75% to 90% seen once. As regards this clone: Its antigen is as yet unknown.

This specimen was peripheral blood, taken on day 0 of AZD1222 vaccination. This receptor was identified in an adult in good health. J is TRBJ1-1 and V is TRBV6-2 or TRBV6-3; no definite D call. In DNA, the CDR3 is TGTGCCAGCAGTTATCGGTCGGGCACTGAAGCTTTCTTT. This gives the protein CASSYRSGTEAFF.